Shown below are 16 T cell receptor beta chains from a single sample sequenced in a study of cytomegalovirus exposure and HLA in healthy donors. In the PCR, 60 Vbeta and 13 Jbeta primers were used. The protocol was immunoSEQ multiplex PCR, while the TCRdb copy is restricted to in-frame clones and leaves out a portion. The sample spans 60,000 to 70,000 clones; the ten largest clones claim less than 20%. The sequenced sample was PBMCs. The receptors were sampled from a boy between 10 and 17 years old in good health and CMV-seronegative.

V gene TRBV4-2 combines with J gene TRBJ2-5, with no clear D. Gene TRBJ2-7 matches the end of the DNA better, so the J call may be wrong. Germline V CDR1 and CDR2: LGHNA, YNFKEQ. There are 15 residues in the CDR3. CDR3 bases: TGTGCCAGCAGCCAAGATGGGCAGCTCTCCTACGAGCAGTACTTC. Protein: CASSQDGQLSYEQYF.

The V and J genes are TRBV6-1 and TRBJ2-7, with 8 bases matching TRBD2. With 2 bases clipped from V and 0 bases from J, the junction kept 3 bases outside the gene matches. Germline CDR1 MNHNS, CDR2 SASEGT. The CDR3 is 15 residues long. DNA of the CDR3: TGTGCCAGCAGTGAAATAGCGGGGAGCTCCTACGAGCAGTACTTC. It codes for CASSEIAGSSYEQYF.

The chain joins TRBV7-2 to TRBJ1-1, with TRBD1 as a possible D gene (5 bases). Trimming shortened V by 2 bases and J by 6 bases, and 22 bases separated the two germline ends. The CDR3 is made up of 17 amino acids. Germline V gives CDR1 SGHTA, CDR2 FQGNSA. The CDR3 DNA follows: TGTGCCAGCAGCTTAACCCCCAACCGACAGAGGCGCGCTGAAGCTTTCTTT. This sequence encodes CASSLTPNRQRRAEAFF. The variable domain in full, completed from reference TRBV7-2 and TRBJ1-1, reads GAGVSQSPSNKVTEKGKDVELRCDPISGHTALYWYRQSLGQGLEFLIYFQGNSAPDKSGLPSDRFSAERTGGSVSTLTIQRTQQEDSAVYLCASSLTPNRQRRAEAFFGQGTRLTVV.

The chain employs TRBV18 and TRBJ2-7, with 10 positions matching TRBD2. V lost 8 bases and J lost 3; bases outside the gene matches: 4. This CDR3 region has 13 residues. Germline CDR1 reads KGHSH; CDR2 reads LQKENI. CDR3 loop: CASLASGSYEQYF. In DNA, the CDR3 is TGTGCCAGCCTTGCTAGCGGGAGCTACGAGCAGTACTTC.

The V and J genes are TRBV30 and TRBJ2-3; TRBD2 matches 10 bases. Germline CDR1 reads GTSNPN; CDR2 reads SVGIG (reference sequence). The V gene end was trimmed by 0 bases and the J gene end by 6 bases; junction bases not matched to a gene: 9. The CDR3 loop spans 16 amino acids. The CDR3 region is CAWSVGLAGASDTQYF. CDR3 DNA: TGTGCCTGGAGTGTAGGCCTAGCGGGAGCTTCGGATACGCAGTATTTT. Supplemented by reference TRBV30 and TRBJ2-3, the full variable domain reads SQTIHQWPATLVQPVGSPLSLECTVEGTSNPNLYWYRQAAGRGLQLLFYSVGIGQISSEVPQNLSASRPQDRQFILSSKKLLLSDSGFYLCAWSVGLAGASDTQYFGPGTRLTVL.

V and J are TRBV4-2 and TRBJ1-2; a weak D match, TRBD1 (6 bases). Trimming took off 4 bases at V and 3 bases at J, with 18 bases between the two ends. CDR3 size: 16 residues. Germline-derived CDR1 and CDR2 are LGHNA and YNFKEQ. The CDR3 loop is CASSPFTGTRDYGYTF. CDR3 in DNA: TGTGCCAGCAGCCCGTTTACAGGGACCAGGGACTATGGCTACACCTTC.

The chain carries TRBV19 and TRBJ1-4; 7 positions match TRBD1. This CDR3 contains 16 residues. From germline, CDR1 is LNHDA and CDR2 SQIVND (reference sequence). Trimming at V came to 5 bases and at J to 4 bases, leaving 10 bases not matched to a gene. CDR3 in amino acids: CASSVTGAVVNEKLFF. The CDR3 region has the DNA TGTGCCAGTAGTGTCACAGGGGCGGTAGTTAATGAAAAACTGTTTTTT.

The chain is built from TRBV5-4 and TRBJ1-2; tentative D call: TRBD1 (6 bases). CDR1 is SGHNT, CDR2 YYREEE, per germline (reference sequence). This CDR3 spans 14 amino acids. Between the trimmed V and J ends, which lost 3 bases and 6 bases, there was a span of 15 bases. CDR3: CASSSGQRPDGYTF. DNA of the CDR3: TGTGCCAGCAGCTCTGGACAGAGACCTGATGGCTACACCTTC. Full variable domain (rest looked up from reference TRBV5-4 and TRBJ1-2): ETGVTQSPTHLIKTRGQQVTLRCSSQSGHNTVSWYQQALGQGPQFIFQYYREEENGRGNFPPRFSGLQFPNYSSELNVNALELDDSALYLCASSSGQRPDGYTFGSGTRLTVV.

The chain has TRBV11-2 and TRBJ2-3; 12 positions agree with TRBD2. Trimming took 7 bases from V and 3 from J; bases not matched to a gene: 17. Germline values: CDR1 SGHAT, CDR2 FQNNGV. This CDR3 region has 19 residues. The CDR3 DNA reads as TGTGCCAGCACTCCCGGGAGGCTAGCGGGGGGGGTTATTACAGATACGCAGTATTTT. Translated, it gives CASTPGRLAGGVITDTQYF.

The rearrangement uses TRBV2 and TRBJ1-1; the D gene is possibly TRBD1 (5 bases). In germline, CDR1 is SNHLY, CDR2 FYNNEI. The CDR3 covers 14 residues. V was shortened by 6 bases and J by 0 bases, with 11 bases between the two germline ends. The CDR3 bases are TGTGCCAGCAGCGTAGGGGTAATGAACACTGAAGCTTTCTTT. Translating gives CASSVGVMNTEAFF.

The genes are TRBV14 and TRBJ2-3, with a weak D call TRBD2 (6 bases). The CDR3 has 12 amino acids. Germline CDR1 and CDR2: SGHDN and FVKESK. V was clipped by 6 bases and J by 11 bases, with 15 bases between them. CDR3 sequence: CASRDTWGEQYF. The CDR3, as DNA: TGTGCCAGCAGAGATACGTGGGGGGAGCAGTATTTT.

This chain joins TRBV13 and TRBJ1-2; D is unresolved. V was clipped by 1 base and J by 8 bases, with 5 bases between them. The CDR3 runs 11 residues. The germline gives CDR1 PRHDT, CDR2 FYEKMQ (reference sequence). In DNA, the CDR3 is TGTGCCAGCAGCTTAGCGGAGGGCTACACCTTC. Its translation: CASSLAEGYTF.

The chain joins TRBV7-9 to TRBJ2-5; TRBD2 matches at 7 bases. The V gene end was trimmed by 7 bases and the J gene end by 2 bases; junction bases not matched to a gene: 4. In germline, CDR1 is SEHNR, CDR2 FQNEAQ (reference sequence). This CDR3 region has 13 residues. In DNA, the CDR3 is TGTGCCAGCACCCTCGGGGGGCAAGAGACCCAGTACTTC. This translates into CASTLGGQETQYF.

V usage is TRBV5-6 and J usage is TRBJ1-6, with D possibly being TRBD1 (5 bases). There are 14 residues in the CDR3. V dropped 4 bases and J dropped 4 bases, with 9 bases sitting between them. Germline V gives CDR1 SGHDT, CDR2 YYEEEE. Here the CDR3 DNA reads TGTGCCAGCAGCCCCGGGGGATATAATTCACCCCTCCACTTT. It yields the protein CASSPGGYNSPLHF.

The chain uses TRBV7-9 and TRBJ2-2; D might be TRBD1 (6 bases). The CDR3 covers 15 residues. V was trimmed by 1 base and J by 6 bases, leaving 12 bases between them. The V gene's germline CDR1 is SEHNR and CDR2 FQNEAQ (reference sequence). The CDR3 region has the DNA TGTGCCAGCAGCTTAGAAACAGGGAGCGCCGGGGAGCTGTTTTTT. Its protein is CASSLETGSAGELFF.

The chain employs TRBV9 and TRBJ2-7; D uncertain. Germline V gene sequence: CDR1 SGDLS, CDR2 YYNGEE. There are 15 residues in the CDR3. V lost 1 base, J lost 2 bases, and 13 bases lay in between. This CDR3 is CASSVRPGPAYEQYF. CDR3 coding DNA: TGTGCCAGCAGCGTACGTCCAGGTCCCGCCTACGAGCAGTACTTC.